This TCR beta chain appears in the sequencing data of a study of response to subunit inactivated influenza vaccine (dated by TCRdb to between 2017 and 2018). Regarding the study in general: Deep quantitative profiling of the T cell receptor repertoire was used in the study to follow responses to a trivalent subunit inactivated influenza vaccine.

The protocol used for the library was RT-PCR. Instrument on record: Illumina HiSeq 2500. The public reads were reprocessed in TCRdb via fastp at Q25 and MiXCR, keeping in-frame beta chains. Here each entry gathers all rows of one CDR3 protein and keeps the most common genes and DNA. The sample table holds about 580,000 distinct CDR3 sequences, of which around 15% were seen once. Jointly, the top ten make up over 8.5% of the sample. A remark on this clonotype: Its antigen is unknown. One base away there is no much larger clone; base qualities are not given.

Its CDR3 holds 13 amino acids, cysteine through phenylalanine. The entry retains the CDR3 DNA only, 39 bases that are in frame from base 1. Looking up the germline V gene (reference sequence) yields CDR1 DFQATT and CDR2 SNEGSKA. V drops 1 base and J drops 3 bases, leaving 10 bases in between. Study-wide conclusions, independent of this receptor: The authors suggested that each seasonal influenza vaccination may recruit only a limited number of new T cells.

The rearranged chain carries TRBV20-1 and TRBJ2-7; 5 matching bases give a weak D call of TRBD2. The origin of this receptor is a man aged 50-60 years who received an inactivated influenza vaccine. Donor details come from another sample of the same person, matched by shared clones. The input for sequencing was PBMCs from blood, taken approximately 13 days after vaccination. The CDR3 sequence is CSARGFRDYEQYF. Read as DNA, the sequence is TGCAGTGCTAGAGGGTTCCGGGACTACGAGCAGTACTTC.